The rows below give T cell receptor beta chains drawn from one sample of a study of control samples from healthy donors and cancer patients. TCRdb's table, derived via immunoSEQ multiplex PCR, lists solely in-frame clones and lacks some. The profile shows 110,000 to 150,000 clones, about 90% of them singletons. The specimen was blood. These receptors were collected from a man aged 18 to 29 in good health. Each CDR3 is given with its conserved first and last residue. A D gene is named only where the DNA matches it firmly. Where a row states a size, it is once, few, many or the class of an expanded clone; other rows omit it.

NA,NA,TRBV24-1,TRBJ1-1,CATNFLGLTMNTEAFF,TGTGCCACCAACTTCTTGGGGTTGACCATGAACACTGAAGCTTTCTTT
NA,NA,TRBV5-1,TRBJ1-1,CASSSHLRGGEAFF,TGCGCCAGCAGCTCGCACTTGAGGGGAGGTGAAGCTTTCTTT
NA,NA,TRBV28,TRBJ2-5,CASSLFQGGDQETQYF,TGTGCCAGCAGTTTATTTCAGGGGGGAGACCAAGAGACCCAGTACTTC
TRBD2,NA,TRBV4-1,TRBJ2-3,CASSQVLAGDTDTQYF,TGCGCCAGCAGCCAAGTGCTAGCGGGGGACACAGATACGCAGTATTTT
TRBD2,NA,TRBV6-6,TRBJ2-2,CASSITSGGSGELFF,TGTGCCAGCAGCATTACTAGCGGGGGTTCCGGGGAGCTGTTTTTT
NA,NA,TRBV2,TRBJ1-1,CASSGEGNTEAFF,TGTGCCAGCAGTGGTGAGGGGAACACTGAAGCTTTCTTT
NA,NA,TRBV23-1,TRBJ1-5,CASSQSAGEQPQHF,TGCGCCAGCAGTCAATCAGCAGGAGAACAGCCCCAGCATTTT
NA,NA,TRBV30,TRBJ1-6,CAWSVLNGGNSPLHF,TGTGCCTGGAGTGTACTTAATGGGGGGAATTCACCCCTCCACTTT
NA,NA,TRBV30,TRBJ1-2,CAWRNLWGYGYTF,TGTGCCTGGAGGAACCTGTGGGGCTATGGCTACACCTTC
TRBD1,NA,TRBV9,TRBJ2-5,CASSVAGTGQETQYF,TGTGCCAGCAGCGTAGCGGGGACAGGGCAGGAGACCCAGTACTTC
TRBD2,NA,TRBV4-1,TRBJ2-3,CASSQRRSSGGKTSTDTQYF,TGCGCCAGCAGCCAAAGGCGTAGTAGCGGGGGCAAAACGAGCACAGATACGCAGTATTTT
TRBD1,NA,TRBV10-3,TRBJ2-1,CAISVRDRDGNEQFF,TGTGCCATCAGTGTCCGGGACAGGGATGGCAATGAGCAGTTCTTC
TRBD2,once,TRBV3-1/TRBV3-2,TRBJ2-2,CASSLTNGLAGGRSTGELFF,TGTGCCAGCAGCCTCACGAACGGACTAGCGGGGGGGCGAAGCACCGGGGAGCTGTTTTTT
TRBD2,NA,TRBV5-1,TRBJ2-1,CASSLDLGGSSYNEQFF,TGCGCCAGCAGCTTGGATCTGGGGGGGAGCTCCTACAATGAGCAGTTCTTC
NA,NA,TRBV19,TRBJ1-5,CASSIRADNQPQHF,TGTGCCAGTAGTATAAGGGCAGACAATCAGCCCCAGCATTTT
NA,NA,TRBV7-8,TRBJ1-6,CASSFAESPLHF,TGTGCCAGCAGCTTCGCGGAGTCACCCCTCCACTTT
NA,NA,TRBV6-4,TRBJ1-2,CASSDGRIGYGYTF,TGTGCCAGCAGTGACGGCAGGATAGGCTATGGCTACACCTTC
NA,NA,TRBV4-2,TRBJ2-1,CASSRGGGEYNEQFF,TGTGCCAGCAGCCGGGGGGGCGGGGAGTACAATGAGCAGTTCTTC
TRBD1,NA,TRBV5-1,TRBJ2-7,CASSADRGRYEQYF,TGCGCCAGCAGCGCAGACAGGGGGCGCTACGAGCAGTACTTC
NA,NA,TRBV7-5,TRBJ2-7,CVRSPSTYEQYF,TGTGTCAGAAGCCCCTCTACCTACGAGCAGTACTTC